Listed below are T cell receptor beta chains from one sample, sequenced in a study of CD8 T cells in Susac syndrome. TCRdb re-called the immunoSEQ multiplex PCR reads with MiXCR, one entry per CDR3 protein. The profile shows some 130,000 distinct CDR3 sequences, roughly 80% of them singletons. The sequenced sample consisted of CD8+ T cells from PBMCs. The receptor source for this set is a human donor with multiple sclerosis. The CDR3 runs from the conserved cysteine through the conserved F or W. Fields, in order: CDR3 DNA, CDR3 protein, D gene, J gene, V gene, clone size. The D gene is left open where the match is weak. Some rows mark clone size as missing; the rest say once, few, many or name a class of expanded clone.

TGCAGTGCTAGGGGACTAGCGGACTATGAGCAGTTCTTC | CSARGLADYEQFF | TRBD2 | TRBJ2-1 | TRBV20-1 | -
TGTGCCAGCAGTTACGGAGCCTACAATGAGCAGTTCTTC | CASSYGAYNEQFF | - | TRBJ2-1 | TRBV6-2/TRBV6-3 | -
TGTGCCAGCAGCTTAGGGGACAGGGTGCATGGCTACACCTTC | CASSLGDRVHGYTF | TRBD1 | TRBJ1-2 | TRBV7-9 | once
TGCAGCGTAGCGGAGGGGGGCTACACAGATACGCAGTATTTT | CSVAEGGYTDTQYF | - | TRBJ2-3 | TRBV29-1 | -
TGTGCCAGCAGCTTCCCCGGGACTAGCGGGGGAGTCTTGTGGTACAATGAGCAGTTCTTC | CASSFPGTSGGVLWYNEQFF | TRBD2 | TRBJ2-1 | TRBV28 | -
TGTGCCAGCAGTTTTCCAGGGCGCAATCAGCCCCAGCATTTT | CASSFPGRNQPQHF | - | TRBJ1-5 | TRBV28 | -
TGTGCCAGCAGCTTGAGGAGCGGGAGGGCCTACACAGATACGCAGTATTTT | CASSLRSGRAYTDTQYF | TRBD2 | TRBJ2-3 | TRBV7-2 | -
TGTGCCAGCAGTGTCGGCGTGGACAGGCCCTCTGGAAACACCATATATTTT | CASSVGVDRPSGNTIYF | TRBD1 | TRBJ1-3 | TRBV2 | -
TGTGCCAGCAGCGTACAGGGATCAGGGACTGAAGCTTTCTTT | CASSVQGSGTEAFF | - | TRBJ1-1 | TRBV9 | -
TGTGCCAGCAGCTTAGTGAGCGTAAGGGGACAGGGAGAGTTCTACAATGAGCAGTTCTTC | CASSLVSVRGQGEFYNEQFF | TRBD1 | TRBJ2-1 | TRBV7-8 | -
TGTGCCAGCAGTTTGATAGGGGGCTACGACACTGAAGCTTTCTTT | CASSLIGGYDTEAFF | TRBD1 | TRBJ1-1 | TRBV27 | few
TGTGCCAGTACCCCAGACAGGGGTATGAGCGAAGTTTTCTTT | CASTPDRGMSEVFF | TRBD1 | TRBJ1-1 | TRBV19 | -
TGTGCCACGGGGGTAAGATGCGAGCAGTACTTC | CATGVRCEQYF | - | TRBJ2-7 | TRBV7-9 | -
TGTGCCAGTAGATACGGGACAGTATCCTACGAGCAGTACTTC | CASRYGTVSYEQYF | TRBD1 | TRBJ2-7 | TRBV27 | -
TGTGCCAGCAGCTTCGGGACAGGAGATACGCAGTATTTT | CASSFGTGDTQYF | TRBD1 | TRBJ2-3 | TRBV7-3 | -
TGCGCCAGCAGCGTAGTCGGGGGCGGGGAAGGTAACAATGAGCAGTTCTTC | CASSVVGGGEGNNEQFF | - | TRBJ2-1 | TRBV4-3 | once
TGTGCCAGCAGTTTCTCCCCCTGGGGGGGGCAGCCCCAGCATTTT | CASSFSPWGGQPQHF | - | TRBJ1-5 | TRBV6-5 | few
TGTGCCAGCAATATAGACAGGAGTAGCTCTGGGGCCAACGTCCTGACTTTC | CASNIDRSSSGANVLTF | - | TRBJ2-6 | TRBV12-3/TRBV12-4 | once
TGTGCCAGCAGTGAAGGCACGGGGCAGCCCCAGCATTTT | CASSEGTGQPQHF | - | TRBJ1-5 | TRBV25-1 | -
TGTGCCAGCGGGAGACCCGATACGCAGTATTTT | CASGRPDTQYF | - | TRBJ2-3 | TRBV27 | -
TGTGCCAGCAGTTGGGAAGTTGGGGCCAACGTCCTGACTTTC | CASSWEVGANVLTF | - | TRBJ2-6 | TRBV7-9 | -
TGTGCCAGCAGCCACGGACGGATCTCTGGAAACACCATATATTTT | CASSHGRISGNTIYF | - | TRBJ1-3 | TRBV5-6 | -
TGTGCCAGCAGTGGTACAGGGAGTAACCCTGAAGCTTTCTTT | CASSGTGSNPEAFF | - | TRBJ1-1 | TRBV2 | once